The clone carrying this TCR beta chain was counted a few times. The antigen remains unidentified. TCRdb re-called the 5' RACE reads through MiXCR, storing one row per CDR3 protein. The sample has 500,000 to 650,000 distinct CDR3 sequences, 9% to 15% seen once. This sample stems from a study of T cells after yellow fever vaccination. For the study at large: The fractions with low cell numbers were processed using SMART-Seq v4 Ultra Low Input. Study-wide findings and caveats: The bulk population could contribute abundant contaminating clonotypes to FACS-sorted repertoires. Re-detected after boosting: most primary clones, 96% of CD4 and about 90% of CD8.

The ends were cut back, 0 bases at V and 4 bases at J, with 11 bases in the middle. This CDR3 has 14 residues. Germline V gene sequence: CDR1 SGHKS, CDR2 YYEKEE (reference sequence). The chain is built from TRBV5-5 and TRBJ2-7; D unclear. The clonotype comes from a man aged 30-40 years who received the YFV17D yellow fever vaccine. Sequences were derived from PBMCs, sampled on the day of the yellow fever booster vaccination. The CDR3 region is CASSLESGSYEQYF. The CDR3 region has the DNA TGTGCCAGCAGCTTGGAGTCAGGCTCTTACGAGCAGTACTTC.